This passage covers 24 T cell receptor beta chains from one sample sequenced in a study of shared clonotypes between healthy human individuals. Libraries were prepared by immunoSEQ multiplex PCR; TCRdb keeps only in-frame clonotypes and omits some of them. The table has 2,100,000 or so clones, almost 96% seen once. The sample was naive CD4+ T cells sorted from blood. Subset meaning: CD45RA+ positively selected. Receptor source: a young man in good health.

This CDR3 is CASSPSGGPTGELFF. The CDR3 region has the DNA TGTGCCAGCAGCCCTTCAGGAGGTCCGACCGGGGAGCTGTTTTTT. V is TRBV9 and J is TRBJ2-2, with D possibly TRBD2 on 5 matching bases. With 4 bases removed from V and 5 bases from J, the gap between germline ends came to 15 bases. From germline, CDR1 is SGDLS and CDR2 YYNGEE. CDR3 length: 15 amino acids.

This clone was recorded a few times. V gene TRBV27 combines with J gene TRBJ1-3, with D unclear. V was clipped by 3 bases and J by 0 bases, with 12 bases between them. Germline V lookup: CDR1 MNHEY, CDR2 SMNVEV (reference sequence). The CDR3 is 16 residues long. CDR3: CASSLRGLSSGNTIYF. The CDR3, as DNA: TGTGCCAGCAGTTTGCGAGGGCTTTCCTCTGGAAACACCATATATTTT.

The V call is TRBV7-9, the J call TRBJ1-5, with 11 positions matching TRBD1. The V gene's germline CDR1 is SEHNR and CDR2 FQNEAQ (reference sequence). J gave up 6 bases and V 5 bases, and 9 bases lay outside the gene matches. This CDR3 region has 16 residues. The CDR3 sequence: CASSVVGQGAFQPQHF. DNA for the CDR3: TGTGCCAGCAGCGTAGTTGGACAGGGGGCCTTTCAGCCCCAGCATTTT.

The genes are TRBV11-3 and TRBJ2-5; D tentatively fits TRBD1 or TRBD2 (5 bases each). The J call is doubtful: the DNA matches TRBJ2-7 better. The germline V gene has CDR1 SGHNT and CDR2 YENEEA. The CDR3 length is 13 residues. This CDR3 reads CASSTGDGYEQYF. The CDR3 DNA sequence: TGTGCCAGCAGCACTGGGGACGGCTACGAGCAGTACTTC.

The CDR3 coding sequence is TGTGCCAGCAGCCTTAGCCCAGGCTCCAAAAACATTCAGTACTTC. It encodes CASSLSPGSKNIQYF. The V and J genes are TRBV6-5 and TRBJ2-4, with D unresolved. The CDR3 covers 15 residues. Germline V gene lookup returns CDR1 MNHEY and CDR2 SVGAGI. V was shortened by 6 bases and J by 2 bases, with 14 bases between the two germline ends.

The V call is TRBV10-3, the J call TRBJ2-1, with 9 bases fitting TRBD1. This CDR3 region has 14 residues. Germline V gene sequence: CDR1 ENHRY, CDR2 SYGVKD. The junction had 7 bases not matched to a gene; V was cut back by 6 bases and J by 7 bases. The CDR3 region is CAISGQGLWNEQFF. Written as DNA, the CDR3 is TGTGCCATCAGCGGACAGGGGCTGTGGAATGAGCAGTTCTTC.

V usage is TRBV4-1 and J usage is TRBJ1-5; 8 nucleotides line up with TRBD1. The CDR3 sequence is 15 residues long. J gave up 10 bases and V 1 base, and 9 bases lay outside the gene matches. In germline, CDR1 is MGHRA, CDR2 YSYEKL. CDR3: CASSQGTGGLGPQHF. The CDR3 DNA sequence: TGCGCCAGCAGCCAAGGAACAGGGGGACTTGGTCCCCAGCATTTT.

The chain joins TRBV21-1 to TRBJ2-7; TRBD2 is the table's D call, not checked against the DNA. TRBV21-1 is a pseudogene segment. The CDR3 is made up of 16 amino acids. Written as DNA, the CDR3 is TGTGCCAGCCCCAATATAGCGGGACTATTTCCCTACGAGCAGTACTTC. It translates to CASPNIAGLFPYEQYF.

In its sample, this clone was seen once. The CDR3 spells CASSLTGRAGANVLTF. The CDR3 DNA reads TGTGCCAGCAGCTTGACAGGGAGGGCTGGGGCCAACGTCCTGACTTTC. The chain recombines TRBV11-2 with TRBJ2-6; D might be TRBD1 or TRBD2, each matching 7 bases. Germline V gives CDR1 SGHAT, CDR2 FQNNGV. The CDR3 is 16 amino acids. V lost 3 bases to trimming and J lost 2 bases, with 11 bases between them. Full variable domain (rest looked up from reference TRBV11-2 and TRBJ2-6): EAGVAQSPRYKIIEKRQSVAFWCNPISGHATLYWYQQILGQGPKLLIQFQNNGVVDDSQLPKDRFSAERLKGVDSTLKIQPAKLEDSAVYLCASSLTGRAGANVLTFGAGSRLTVL.

This chain connects TRBV6-6 to TRBJ2-7; 7 nucleotides line up with TRBD1. The V gene end was trimmed by 5 bases and the J gene end by 3 bases; junction bases not matched to a gene: 4. Germline V lookup: CDR1 MNHNY, CDR2 SVGAGI (reference sequence). The CDR3 has 13 amino acids. CDR3 sequence: CASSRDRNYEQYF. Here the CDR3 DNA reads TGTGCCAGCAGTAGGGACAGAAACTACGAGCAGTACTTC.

The V call is TRBV10-3, the J call TRBJ2-2; D unresolved. Trimming shortened V by 4 bases and J by 3 bases, and 15 bases separated the two germline ends. CDR1 and CDR2 from the germline V gene are ENHRY and SYGVKD. The CDR3 runs 16 residues. The CDR3 sequence is CAISVRELGDTGELFF. The CDR3 DNA reads TGTGCCATCAGTGTGAGAGAGCTTGGGGACACCGGGGAGCTGTTTTTT.

The chain joins TRBV30 to TRBJ1-1, with D perhaps TRBD1 (5 bases). This CDR3 is built from 11 residues. CDR1 and CDR2 from the germline V gene are GTSNPN and SVGIG (reference sequence). The V and J ends lost 4 bases and 7 bases respectively, with 10 bases between them. CDR3 residues: CAWNGAGEAFF. Here the CDR3 DNA reads TGTGCCTGGAACGGGGCGGGTGAAGCTTTCTTT.

This chain uses TRBV13 with TRBJ1-5; D ambiguous. Germline CDR1 is PRHDT and CDR2 is FYEKMQ (reference sequence). This CDR3 region has 14 residues. Trimming removed 3 bases at V and 5 bases at J, with 11 bases between. This CDR3 is CASSFSSGDQPQHF. DNA of the CDR3: TGTGCCAGCAGCTTCTCTTCGGGAGATCAGCCCCAGCATTTT.

The chain has TRBV7-2 and TRBJ1-4; maybe TRBD1 (5 bases). The germline CDR1 and CDR2 sequences are SGHTA and FQGNSA. Trimming removed 6 bases from V and 8 bases from J, with 16 bases in between. The CDR3 has 14 residues. CDR3 DNA: TGTGCCAGCAGTTCAGGGTGGGTTGAGGAAAAACTGTTTTTT. This gives the protein CASSSGWVEEKLFF.

Only a few counts were recorded for this clone. This rearrangement joins TRBV7-9 to TRBJ2-2; D unresolved. Germline CDR1 and CDR2: SEHNR and FQNEAQ (reference sequence). This CDR3 comprises 12 residues. V was trimmed by 4 bases and J by 6 bases, leaving 6 bases between them. In nucleotides, the CDR3 is TGTGCCAGCAGCTCAAAGGCCGGGGAGCTGTTTTTT. This codes for CASSSKAGELFF.

CDR3 sequence reads: CAISERVSTTEAFF. The CDR3 region has the DNA TGTGCCATCAGTGAGCGGGTTTCCACCACTGAAGCTTTCTTT. The chain recombines TRBV10-3 with TRBJ1-1, with D hard to call. Germline-derived CDR1 and CDR2 are ENHRY and SYGVKD. Trimming removed 2 bases from V and 4 bases from J, with 11 bases in between. The CDR3 loop spans 14 amino acids.

About this clone itself: This sample includes further DNA sequences coding for the same CDR3. The rearrangement links TRBV5-1 to TRBJ2-5, with D possibly being TRBD2 (6 bases). Germline V gene lookup returns CDR1 SGHRS and CDR2 YFSETQ. The ends were cut back, 4 bases at V and 3 bases at J, with 10 bases in the middle. The CDR3 extends over 13 amino acids. The DNA of the CDR3 is TGCGCCAGCAGCCGAGGAGGGGAAGAGACCCAGTACTTC. The encoded protein is CASSRGGEETQYF.

The rearrangement links TRBV5-4 to TRBJ2-5; TRBD2 aligns across 8 bases. The CDR3 runs 15 residues. Germline V gene sequence: CDR1 SGHNT, CDR2 YYREEE (reference sequence). With 4 bases clipped from V and 1 base from J, the junction kept 6 bases outside the gene matches. CDR3 protein: CASSRSGIAQETQYF. In DNA form, the CDR3 reads TGTGCCAGCAGCCGTAGCGGGATTGCCCAAGAGACCCAGTACTTC.

The chain carries TRBV6-5 and TRBJ1-1, with 10 bases aligning to TRBD1. The J segment lost 1 base and the V segment lost 2 bases, leaving 4 bases of the junction unmatched. The CDR3 spans 16 residues. Germline V CDR1 and CDR2: MNHEY, SVGAGI. CDR3 protein: CASSYGTGAQNTEAFF. The CDR3 bases are TGTGCCAGCAGTTACGGGACAGGGGCTCAGAACACTGAAGCTTTCTTT.

The chain is built from TRBV7-2 and TRBJ2-5, with TRBD2 matching over 8 bases. The CDR3 has 14 residues. The trim removed 3 bases at V and 3 bases at J, leaving 3 bases unmatched. Germline assignment: CDR1 SGHTA and CDR2 FQGNSA. Here the CDR3 DNA reads TGTGCCAGCAGCTTGCTTAGCGGGGAAGAGACCCAGTACTTC. Amino acids: CASSLLSGEETQYF.

The V gene is TRBV11-1, the J gene TRBJ2-5; the D gene is possibly TRBD1 (7 bases). CDR3 length: 13 amino acids. The ends were cut back, 8 bases at V and 2 bases at J, with 12 bases in the middle. CDR1 and CDR2 (germline): SGHAT, FQDESV (reference sequence). CDR3 in DNA: TGTGCCAGCCGGGGGACAGAACAAGAGACCCAGTACTTC. This translates into CASRGTEQETQYF.

This chain connects TRBV6-6 to TRBJ1-1; D possibly corresponds to TRBD1 (5 bases). Per germline, CDR1 MNHNY and CDR2 SVGAGI (reference sequence). V lost 6 bases and J lost 1, with 15 bases in between. The CDR3 has 15 residues. The CDR3 DNA sequence: TGTGCCAGCAGGCAACACGACAGCCAGAACACTGAAGCTTTCTTT. This gives the protein CASRQHDSQNTEAFF.

This clone appeared once. The CDR3 sequence is CASGLSSGRAYNEQFF. As DNA, the CDR3 is TGTGCTAGTGGTTTGTCTAGCGGGAGAGCCTACAATGAGCAGTTCTTC. The chain has TRBV12-5 and TRBJ2-1; 10 bases are shared with TRBD2. Per the germline V gene, CDR1 is LGHNT and CDR2 is FRNRAP. The CDR3 totals 16 residues. Unmatched junction bases numbered 3, after V lost 2 bases and J lost 2 bases.

The rearrangement links TRBV5-1 to TRBJ2-7, with D uncertain. The CDR3 consists of 13 residues. Trimming stripped 0 bases from V and 1 base from J, with 5 bases between. Germline V gene data show CDR1 as SGHRS and CDR2 as YFSETQ. In DNA, the CDR3 is TGCGCCAGCAGCTTGGCAGAGTCCTACGAGCAGTACTTC. Residues: CASSLAESYEQYF.